This is a list of T cell receptor beta chains from one sample in a study of molecular identifiers for immune sequencing clone quantification. Each CDR3 protein gets one entry after TCRdb re-called the PCR reads with MiXCR. There are 60,000 to 70,000 distinct CDR3 sequences in the sample; less than 20% occur only once, and over 1.2% lies in the top ten. The sequenced sample was naive CD8+ T cells from blood, with Jurkat cell RNA spiked in. The receptors originated from a human donor in good health. Some libraries in this study had Jurkat cell RNA spiked in. The CDR3 runs from the conserved cysteine through the conserved F or W. A D gene is named only where the DNA matches it firmly. The size entry is marked missing in some rows and otherwise reads once, few, many or a size class.

v_call	d_call	j_call	clone_size	cdr3_aa	cdr3_nt
TRBV30	TRBD2	TRBJ2-6	many	CAWGGGSTSGANVLTF	TGTGCCTGGGGTGGCGGGAGTACTTCTGGGGCCAACGTCCTGACTTTC
TRBV5-6	TRBD2	TRBJ2-7	few	CASSPKREEYEQYF	TGTGCCAGCAGCCCGAAGCGGGAGGAGTACGAGCAGTACTTC
TRBV6-2/TRBV6-3	.	TRBJ2-7	.	CATQQSYEQYF	TGTGCCACCCAGCAATCCTACGAGCAGTACTTC
TRBV13	.	TRBJ2-7	few	CASSDRQANSYEQYF	TGTGCCAGCAGCGATCGACAGGCGAACTCCTACGAGCAGTACTTC
TRBV20-1	.	TRBJ2-3	many	CSARAIVPTDTQYF	TGCAGTGCTAGAGCGATAGTCCCCACAGATACGCAGTATTTT
TRBV7-9	TRBD1	TRBJ2-7	many	CASSSTGTGVDEQYF	TGTGCCAGCAGCTCAACCGGGACAGGGGTAGACGAGCAGTACTTC
TRBV12-5	.	TRBJ2-1	.	CASGLPRDEQFF	TGTGCTAGTGGTTTGCCCCGGGATGAGCAGTTCTTC
TRBV24-1	TRBD1	TRBJ1-4	many	CATRVGTGHNLNEKLFF	TGTGCCACCAGGGTCGGGACAGGGCACAACTTGAATGAAAAACTGTTTTTT
TRBV7-9	TRBD2	TRBJ2-1	.	CASSFTSGRDNEQFF	TGTGCCAGCAGCTTCACTAGCGGGAGAGACAATGAGCAGTTCTTC
TRBV11-2	.	TRBJ2-7	many	CASSLDWGTQGRHEQYF	TGTGCCAGCAGCTTAGATTGGGGAACGCAGGGCCGGCACGAGCAGTACTTC
TRBV6-5	TRBD2	TRBJ2-7	many	CASSWGPAGVGYEQYF	TGTGCCAGCAGTTGGGGCCCAGCGGGAGTAGGTTACGAGCAGTACTTC
TRBV19	.	TRBJ1-2	many	CASKDRPNYGYTF	TGTGCCAGCAAGGACAGACCTAACTATGGCTACACCTTC
TRBV7-9	TRBD2	TRBJ2-1	many	CASSLVSGGPLDNEQFF	TGTGCCAGCAGCTTAGTTTCGGGAGGGCCTCTGGACAATGAGCAGTTCTTC
TRBV12-3/TRBV12-4	.	TRBJ2-7	.	CASSLVSRGGEQYF	TGTGCCAGCAGTTTGGTCTCTAGAGGAGGCGAGCAGTACTTC
TRBV7-9	.	TRBJ2-3	many	CASSYSLPDTQYF	TGTGCCAGCAGCTACAGTCTTCCAGATACGCAGTATTTT
TRBV7-3	TRBD2	TRBJ2-1	.	CASSLSPASGILDEQFF	TGTGCCAGCAGCTTAAGTCCCGCTAGCGGGATATTGGATGAGCAGTTCTTC